This T cell receptor (beta chain) came from a study of blood T cell repertoires in COVID-19. TCRdb keeps only in-frame clones here, not all; method: immunoSEQ multiplex PCR. The data contain a few hundred thousand clones, around 90% of them singletons. Participants reported their clinical history, and cohort assignment relied on those reports. Cohort 3 donors were reported recovered after two negative PCRs, clearance, or symptom resolution. This clone showed up just once. With 1 base removed from V and 0 bases from J, the gap between germline ends came to 15 bases. Germline CDR1 and CDR2: SQVTM and ANQGSEA. The CDR3 is made up of 16 amino acids.

This sequence was found in a woman in her twenties or thirties who had recovered from COVID-19. The rearrangement links TRBV29-1 to TRBJ1-1; TRBD1 might be the D (5 bases). The sequencing input was PBMCs or T cells enriched from blood (not recorded which). In DNA, the CDR3 is TGCAGCGTTGAAGTCATTTGGGGCAGGGTGAACACTGAAGCTTTCTTT. The encoded protein is CSVEVIWGRVNTEAFF.